This TCR beta chain stems from a study of CD8 T cells in Susac syndrome (dated 2019 in TCRdb). Study-level background: Repertoire sequencing was used to test whether CD8+ T cell activation and differentiation in Susac syndrome was antigen driven.

Results and caveats for the whole study, not just this receptor: The number of individuals in the TCR sequencing and HLA analysis was recognized as being relatively small.

Notes on this clonotype: It has no known antigen specificity. No base qualities exist here, and no much larger clone lies one base off it.

CDR1 DFQATT and CDR2 SNEGSKA are derived from the germline V gene (reference sequence). The germline ends are 12 bases apart after V is trimmed by 8 bases and J by 2 bases. From cysteine to phenylalanine, the CDR3 is 12 amino acids long. Here the CDR3 DNA is all that survives: 36 bases in frame from base 1. RNA was extracted using the RNeasy kit, and about 0.45 to 1 ug of the RNA was reverse transcribed with random hexamers. TCR beta CDR3 regions were amplified with the immunoSEQ multiplex PCR assay covering 54 Vbeta and 13 Jbeta segments. PCR amplification bias was corrected by using a synthetic template baseline for primer optimization and computational correction. The authors processed their data as follows. Reads were assigned to V, D and J genes according to IMGT and analyzed in immunoSEQ Analyzer, with only productive sequences retained. Clonality was calculated as one minus the Shannon entropy normalized by log2 of the number of productive unique sequences. For each patient and control, public and private clones were evaluated within the 100 most prevalent clones. A clone was defined as Susac-specific if it was absent from the healthy and MS cohorts, from some 980 published viral clones and from other ImmuneACCESS disease sequences. TCRdb's own reprocessing of the public reads used fastp at Q25 and MiXCR and kept productive beta chains. Rows are combined by CDR3 protein, so each entry shows the most common genes and DNA. The V and J calls, along with clone size, are taken from TCRdb and not from the paper's own processing. A total of about 200,000 distinct CDR3 sequences appear in this sample, 85% to 95% of them only once. The top ten clones comprise around 0.1% of the sample.

Peripheral blood CD8+ and CD4+ T cells from healthy donors, Susac syndrome patients and multiple sclerosis patients were profiled by high-throughput TCR beta sequencing. The healthy donors served as controls matched for age and sex. Bulk CD8+ and CD4+ T cells were purified by magnetic negative isolation, whereas CD8+ TEMRA cells were enriched by FACS. Blood was collected in EDTA tubes and processed within 24 hours, with PBMCs isolated through density gradient centrifugation. PBMCs destined for TCR sequencing were cryopreserved in liquid nitrogen and later thawed in a 37 °C water bath. A purity of at least 90% was achieved for sorted or isolated CD4+, CD8+ and CD8+ TEMRA cells.

The receptor comes from a human donor in good health. Specimen: CD4+ T cells from PBMCs. The chain joins TRBV20-1 to TRBJ1-2; confidence is insufficient to name the D gene. The encoded CDR3 is CSPVAGNYGYTF. The DNA reads as follows: TGCAGTCCAGTAGCGGGGAACTATGGCTACACCTTC.